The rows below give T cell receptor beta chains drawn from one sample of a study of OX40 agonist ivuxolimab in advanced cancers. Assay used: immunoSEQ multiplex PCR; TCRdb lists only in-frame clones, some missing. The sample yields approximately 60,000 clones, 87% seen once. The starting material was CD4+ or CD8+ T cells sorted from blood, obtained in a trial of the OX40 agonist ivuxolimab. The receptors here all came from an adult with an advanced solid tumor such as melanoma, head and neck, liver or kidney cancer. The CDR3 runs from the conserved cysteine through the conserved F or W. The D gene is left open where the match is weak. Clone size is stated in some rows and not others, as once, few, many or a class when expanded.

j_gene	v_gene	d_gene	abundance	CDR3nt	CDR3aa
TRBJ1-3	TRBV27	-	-	TGTGCCAGCAGTTTAACACCGGCCGTCTCTGGAAACACCATATATTTT	CASSLTPAVSGNTIYF
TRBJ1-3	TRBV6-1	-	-	TGTGCCAGCAGAGTCAGGGGCACAACTGGAAACACCATATATTTT	CASRVRGTTGNTIYF
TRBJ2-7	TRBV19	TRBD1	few	TGTGCCAGTAGTGACCCCCGGGACAGGGGGCGCGAGCAGTACTTC	CASSDPRDRGREQYF
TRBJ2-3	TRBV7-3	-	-	TGTGCCAGCAGCTCAGCGTCAGATACGCAGTATTTT	CASSSASDTQYF
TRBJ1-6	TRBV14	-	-	TGTGCCAGCAGCCAACCTCTGGGGAGAGGGAATTCACCCCTCCACTTT	CASSQPLGRGNSPLHF
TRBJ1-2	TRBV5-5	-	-	TGTGCCAGCAGCCCCTCGAGTCGGGGGGGGGATGGCTACACCTTC	CASSPSSRGGDGYTF
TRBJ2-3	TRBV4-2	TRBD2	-	TGTGCCAGCAGCCAAGATCGGCAGCGGGGGACCACAGATACGCAGTATTTT	CASSQDRQRGTTDTQYF
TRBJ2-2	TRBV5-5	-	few	TGTGCCAGCAGCTTGGCCAGGAGGCTGAACACCGGGGAGCTGTTTTTT	CASSLARRLNTGELFF
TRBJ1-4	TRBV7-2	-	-	TGTGCCAGCAGCTTAATGGGACACACTAATGAAAAACTGTTTTTT	CASSLMGHTNEKLFF
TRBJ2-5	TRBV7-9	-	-	TGTGCCAGCAGCTTAGTAGGGGCTCCAAGAGGGACCCAGTACTTC	CASSLVGAPRGTQYF
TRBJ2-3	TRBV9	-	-	TGTGCCAGCAGCGGGGGCTCTAGCACAGATACGCAGTATTTT	CASSGGSSTDTQYF
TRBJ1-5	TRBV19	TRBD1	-	TGTGCCAGTACCCAACAGGGGAGCCAGCCCCAGCATTTT	CASTQQGSQPQHF
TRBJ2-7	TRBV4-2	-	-	TGTGCCAGCAGCCAAGAATTGGGCAGGGGAGACGAGCAGTACTTC	CASSQELGRGDEQYF
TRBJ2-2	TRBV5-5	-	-	TGTGCCAGCAGCCTGGAAGGGGGGCCGAACACCGGGGAGCTGTTTTTT	CASSLEGGPNTGELFF
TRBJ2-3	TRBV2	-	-	TGTGCCAGCTCTCCCAATGGCCCAGATACGCAGTATTTT	CASSPNGPDTQYF
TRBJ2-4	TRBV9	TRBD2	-	TGTGCCAGCAGCGCCCCAGGGGGAGCGGGGGGGAAAAACATTCAGTACTTC	CASSAPGGAGGKNIQYF
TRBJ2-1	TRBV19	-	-	TGTGCCAGTAGTATAGTCCAGGGTAGCCATGAGCAGTTCTTC	CASSIVQGSHEQFF
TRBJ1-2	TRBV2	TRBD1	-	TGTGCCAGCAGTGGAAGACAGGGTTCCTATGGCTACACCTTC	CASSGRQGSYGYTF
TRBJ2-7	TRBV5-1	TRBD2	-	TGCGCCAGCAGCTTGTTCCCGGGGGGAGGTTACGAGCAGTACTTC	CASSLFPGGGYEQYF
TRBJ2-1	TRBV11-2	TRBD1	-	TGTGCCAGCAGCTTAGATTTAGGGACAGGGGACAATGAGCAGTTCTTC	CASSLDLGTGDNEQFF